This T cell receptor beta chain originates from a study of identical twins. Overall study findings and caveats: Compared with unrelated sharing, twin-shared out-of-frame alpha sequences had more low-probability sequences.

TCRdb re-called the 5' RACE reads through MiXCR, storing one row per CDR3 protein. The table has 450,000 or so distinct CDR3 sequences, roughly an eighth seen once; the top ten hold 0.8% to 1%. This clonotype showed up just a few times. The antigen is unknown. Every one of the donors was a healthy Caucasian. With 0 bases clipped from V and 5 bases from J, the junction kept 3 bases outside the gene matches. This CDR3 spans 16 amino acids. The germline gives CDR1 SGHRS, CDR2 YFSETQ. The same data also went into a second study, on yellow fever vaccine responses in identical twins. This second study says: Twin vaccine T cell responses reportedly seemed partly convergent, partly personalized.

The specimen sequenced was CD4+ T cells sorted from blood. The TCR was taken from a woman younger than 30 in good health. V gene TRBV5-1 combines with J gene TRBJ2-3; the match to TRBD2 covers 13 bases. The DNA for the CDR3 is TGCGCCAGCAGCTTGGGACTAGCGGGAGGACAAGATACGCAGTATTTT. It specifies CASSLGLAGGQDTQYF.